This TCR beta chain is from a study of T cell repertoires in cytomegalovirus infection (dated by TCRdb to about 2019). Regarding the study in general: The HLA type of each donor mattered for the analysis, because public TCR beta signatures pointed to carriage of CMV infection along with the matching HLA type. Results and caveats for the whole study, not just this receptor: In the ex vivo response, HLA-C-restricted CMV-specific TCR beta clonotypes were dominant, and in two of eight donors the single most frequent clonotype came from this HLA-C-restricted group. Cumulative frequency of public TCR beta family members discriminated carriers of CMV infection plus the relevant HLA type in this cohort and an independent approximately 350-donor cohort.

This clonotype was detected ten times or more. Its antigen is not yet known. Base-call qualities are not available, and no considerably larger clone is one nucleotide away. This sample was sequenced with an Illumina HiSeq 1500. In TCRdb, the public reads were trimmed at Q25 with fastp and aligned with MiXCR, with productive beta chains retained. All rows with the same CDR3 protein become a single entry with the most common DNA and genes. For this sample the table gives about 300,000 distinct CDR3 sequences, of which roughly 9.3% were detected only once. Clones ranked in the top ten supply around 2.5% of the sample. The germline V gene gives CDR1 as SQVTM and CDR2 as ANQGSEA. V trim: 5 bases; J trim: 2 bases; unmatched bases: 7. Reading from cysteine to phenylalanine, the CDR3 counts 15 amino acids. Only the CDR3 DNA is retained, 45 bases long and in frame from the first base.

This TCR came from a human donor in good health (CMV status not recorded). Some clones in this sample may be carry-over from other donors' samples. The sequence joins TRBV29-1 to TRBJ2-1; the junction holds 9 bases that match TRBD1. Source material: PBMCs. The nucleotide sequence reads as follows: TGCAGCGTTTCCTCCGGGACAGGGACCTACAATGAGCAGTTCTTC. It encodes CSVSSGTGTYNEQFF.